The 18 T cell receptor beta chains below come from one sample, sequenced in a study of vaccination and CD4 T cells after COVID-19. Antigen specificity for these receptors is unknown. This sample's treatment: approximately nine-day PBMC culture with coronavirus spike peptide pools or control peptides (ViraFEST assay). The Oncomine TCR Beta short-read assay sequenced DNA from cultured CD4+ T cells. Each CDR3 protein is one row after TCRdb ran MiXCR on the PCR reads. Counted here are 15,000 to 20,000 distinct CDR3 sequences, roughly three fifths occurring once; the ten biggest clones make up around 5.2%. The sample consisted of CD4+ T cells from blood, cultured in vitro, taken after SARS-CoV-2 vaccination. All receptors come from a human donor who had recovered from COVID-19.

This rearrangement joins TRBV12-5 to TRBJ1-5; no clear D. V shed 7 bases and J shed 7 bases, with 11 bases lying between them. CDR1 and CDR2 from the germline V gene are LGHNT and FRNRAP. This CDR3 has 12 amino acids. Here the CDR3 reads CASAPPEQPQHF. CDR3 bases: TGTGCTAGTGCCCCTCCCGAGCAGCCCCAGCATTTT.

This sequence joins TRBV15 and TRBJ1-5, with 8 bases identical to TRBD1. V shed 4 bases and J 2 bases; nucleotides not matched to a gene: 4. This CDR3 has 15 residues. Germline assignment: CDR1 LNHNV and CDR2 YYDKDF (reference sequence). The CDR3 sequence is CATSNGQGGNQPQHF. Here the CDR3 DNA reads TGTGCCACCAGCAACGGACAGGGTGGCAATCAGCCCCAGCATTTT.

This clonotype showed up just a few times. The V and J genes are TRBV6-1 and TRBJ1-5, with TRBD1 identical over 7 bases. Losses at the gene ends were 5 bases for V and 4 bases for J; bases not matched to a gene: 5. This CDR3 spans 14 amino acids. Germline V gene lookup returns CDR1 MNHNS and CDR2 SASEGT. The CDR3 region has the DNA TGTGCCAGCAGTATCGGGACAGCGAATCAGCCCCAGCATTTT. It is translated as CASSIGTANQPQHF.

This rearrangement joins TRBV20-1 to TRBJ1-5; perhaps TRBD1 as D (5 bases). CDR3 length equals 16 residues. The germline V gene has CDR1 DFQATT and CDR2 SNEGSKA (reference sequence). The ends were cut back, 5 bases at V and 0 bases at J, with 17 bases in the middle. DNA of the CDR3: TGCAGTGCTGGCCCGGGGGTCCAATATAGCAATCAGCCCCAGCATTTT. Translated, it gives CSAGPGVQYSNQPQHF.

This chain connects TRBV5-1 to TRBJ1-2; possibly TRBD1 for D (5 bases). Trimming shortened V by 6 bases and J by 2 bases, and 11 bases separated the two germline ends. The V gene's germline CDR1 is SGHRS and CDR2 YFSETQ. CDR3 size: 13 residues. CDR3 residues: CASTMGENYGYTF. CDR3 nucleotide sequence: TGCGCCAGCACGATGGGGGAAAACTATGGCTACACCTTC.

The chain employs TRBV7-9 and TRBJ2-3, with 10 bases identical to TRBD1. The CDR3 is made up of 17 amino acids. With 6 bases clipped from V and 1 base from J, the junction kept 10 bases outside the gene matches. The germline V gene encodes CDR1 SEHNR and CDR2 FQNEAQ (reference sequence). CDR3 in amino acids: CASSFIAGTGGTDTQYF. The DNA of the CDR3 is TGTGCCAGCAGTTTTATCGCCGGGACAGGGGGCACAGATACGCAGTATTTT.

This chain links TRBV20-1 with TRBJ2-5; 12 nucleotides match TRBD2. The length of the CDR3 is 15 residues. Trimming cost V 4 bases and J 5 bases; bases outside gene matches: 8. Germline V gene data show CDR1 as DFQATT and CDR2 as SNEGSKA (reference sequence). The DNA for the CDR3 is TGCAGTGCTACCACCCCTACTAGCGGGAGGGAGACCCAGTACTTC. Translation: CSATTPTSGRETQYF.

The rearrangement links TRBV28 to TRBJ1-2, with D perhaps matching TRBD1 (6 bases). Germline-derived CDR1 and CDR2 are MDHEN and SYDVKM. V lost 3 bases and J lost 8, with 19 bases in between. The CDR3 length is 15 residues. The CDR3 region is CASSFGNREAGGYTF. As DNA, the CDR3 is TGTGCCAGCAGTTTTGGGAACAGGGAGGCAGGCGGCTACACCTTC.

The genes are TRBV6-2 or TRBV6-3 and TRBJ1-5; D gene unclear. V lost 0 bases and J 0 bases, leaving 12 bases between the germline ends. This CDR3 region has 17 residues. Germline V gene sequence: CDR1 MNHEY, CDR2 SVGEGT. CDR3 sequence (DNA): TGTGCCAGCAGTTACTCGTCGCGGCCTGATAGCAATCAGCCCCAGCATTTT. Protein sequence: CASSYSSRPDSNQPQHF.

The table lists this clonotype with a few counts. The V and J genes are TRBV5-1 and TRBJ1-6; D is unresolved. The CDR3 length is 13 residues. Germline V lookup: CDR1 SGHRS, CDR2 YFSETQ. V lost 0 bases and J 8 bases, leaving 6 bases between the germline ends. The chain's CDR3 is CASSLDRDSPLHF. DNA of the CDR3: TGCGCCAGCAGCTTGGACCGAGATTCACCCCTCCACTTT.

V and J are TRBV28 and TRBJ1-5; tentatively, D is TRBD1 (5 bases). V dropped 7 bases and J dropped 0 bases, with 16 bases sitting between them. Germline assignment: CDR1 MDHEN and CDR2 SYDVKM. The CDR3 runs 16 residues. CDR3 DNA: TGTGCCAGCACAGGGTTTAGAGGTTATAGCAATCAGCCCCAGCATTTT. Translated, it gives CASTGFRGYSNQPQHF. The full variable domain, rest sourced from reference TRBV28 and TRBJ1-5, is DVKVTQSSRYLVKRTGEKVFLECVQDMDHENMFWYRQDPGLGLRLIYFSYDVKMKEKGDIPEGYSVSREKKERFSLILESASTNQTSMYLCASTGFRGYSNQPQHFGDGTRLSIL.

Only a few counts were recorded for this clonotype. V is TRBV7-6 and J is TRBJ1-2, with D possibly matching TRBD1 (6 bases). V lost 6 bases, J lost 0 bases, and 8 bases lay in between. Germline lookup yields CDR1 SGHVS and CDR2 FNYEAQ. The CDR3 length is 13 residues. As DNA, the CDR3 is TGTGCCAGCAGTCGGACAGCTAACTATGGCTACACCTTC. It is translated as CASSRTANYGYTF.

The chain carries TRBV19 and TRBJ1-1; D is unclear. Germline loops: CDR1 LNHDA, CDR2 SQIVND (reference sequence). Trimming shortened V by 2 bases and J by 1 base, and 11 bases separated the two germline ends. The CDR3 runs 15 residues. Here the CDR3 reads CASSIIRGSNTEAFF. CDR3 in DNA: TGTGCCAGTAGTATAATTCGGGGTTCGAACACTGAAGCTTTCTTT.

The rearrangement links TRBV7-8 to TRBJ1-3; TRBD1 agrees at 7 bases. The trim removed 1 base at V and 3 bases at J, leaving 3 bases unmatched. Germline CDR1 SGHVS, CDR2 FQNEAQ. The CDR3 contains 15 residues. In DNA form, the CDR3 reads TGTGCCAGCAGCTTAGAGGACAGGCTTGGAAACACCATATATTTT. This gives the protein CASSLEDRLGNTIYF.

The chain has TRBV7-2 and TRBJ1-2; the D gene is possibly TRBD1 (5 bases). V was cut by 3 bases and J by 13 bases, with 15 bases left in between. CDR3 length: 12 residues. Germline V gene lookup returns CDR1 SGHTA and CDR2 FQGNSA. The CDR3 spells CASSFRLGVLTF. The CDR3 coding sequence is TGTGCCAGCAGCTTCCGTTTAGGGGTTCTCACCTTC.

CDR3 DNA: TGCAGTGCTAGATGGGCTATGAACACTGAAGCTTTCTTT. It specifies CSARWAMNTEAFF. This chain connects TRBV20-1 to TRBJ1-1; no clear D. This CDR3 has 13 amino acids. V was clipped by 2 bases and J by 0 bases, with 7 bases between them. In germline, CDR1 is DFQATT, CDR2 SNEGSKA (reference sequence).

This clonotype turned up a few times. The chain joins TRBV21-1 to TRBJ1-2; the DNA was not compared with TRBD1, the D call given in the table. TRBV21-1 is annotated as a pseudogene. CDR3 length: 15 amino acids. The CDR3 loop is CASSKVRAGGRGYTF. CDR3 sequence (DNA): TGTGCCAGCAGCAAAGTCAGGGCAGGGGGAAGAGGCTACACCTTC.

The gene calls are TRBV7-2 and TRBJ2-5; a weak D match, TRBD2 (5 bases). Germline values: CDR1 SGHTA, CDR2 FQGNSA. The CDR3 has 15 amino acids. The V and J ends lost 5 bases and 4 bases respectively, with 17 bases between them. CDR3 sequence: CASSRAPFEGETQYF. The DNA of the CDR3 is TGTGCCAGCAGCCGGGCTCCCTTCGAGGGAGAGACCCAGTACTTC. The whole variable domain, remainder taken from reference TRBV7-2 and TRBJ2-5, is GAGVSQSPSNKVTEKGKDVELRCDPISGHTALYWYRQSLGQGLEFLIYFQGNSAPDKSGLPSDRFSAERTGGSVSTLTIQRTQQEDSAVYLCASSRAPFEGETQYFGPGTRLLVL.